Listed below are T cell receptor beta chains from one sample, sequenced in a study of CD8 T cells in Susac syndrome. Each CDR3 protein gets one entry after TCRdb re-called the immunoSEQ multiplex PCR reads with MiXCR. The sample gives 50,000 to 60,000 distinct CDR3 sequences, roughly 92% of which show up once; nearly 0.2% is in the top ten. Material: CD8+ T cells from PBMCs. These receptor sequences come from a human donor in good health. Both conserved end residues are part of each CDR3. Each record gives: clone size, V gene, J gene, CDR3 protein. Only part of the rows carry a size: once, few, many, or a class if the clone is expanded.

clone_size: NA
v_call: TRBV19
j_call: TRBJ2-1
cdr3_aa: CASSTGMQGFF

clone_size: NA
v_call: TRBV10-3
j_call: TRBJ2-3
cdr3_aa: CAISDLRGARDTQYF

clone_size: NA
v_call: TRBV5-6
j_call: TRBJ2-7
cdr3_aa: CASSSPETWSYEQYF

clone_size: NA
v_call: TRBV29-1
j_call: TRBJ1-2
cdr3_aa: CSVEGTGGYGYTF

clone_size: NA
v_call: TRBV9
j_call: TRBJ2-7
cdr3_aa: CASSPPGTGDYEQYF

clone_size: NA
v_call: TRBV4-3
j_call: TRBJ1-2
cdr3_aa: CASSQDRVGENYGYTF

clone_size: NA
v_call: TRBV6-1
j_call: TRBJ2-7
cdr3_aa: CASSLLTTSSYEQYF

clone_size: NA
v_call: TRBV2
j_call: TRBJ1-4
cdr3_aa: CASSDEGYVATNEKLFF

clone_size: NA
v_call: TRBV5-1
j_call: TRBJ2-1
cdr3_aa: CASSFASGGAYEQFF

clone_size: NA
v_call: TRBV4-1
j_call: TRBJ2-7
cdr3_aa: CASSQDARTEVSYEQYF

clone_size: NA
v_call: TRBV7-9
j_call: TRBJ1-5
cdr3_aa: CASSLNLGQPQHF

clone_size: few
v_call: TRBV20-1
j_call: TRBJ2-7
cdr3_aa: CSARPGTGASYEQYF

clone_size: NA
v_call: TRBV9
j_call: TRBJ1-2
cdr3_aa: CASSGETGGVYGYTF

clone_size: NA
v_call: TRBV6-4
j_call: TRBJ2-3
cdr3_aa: CASSDSSGGSTDTQYF

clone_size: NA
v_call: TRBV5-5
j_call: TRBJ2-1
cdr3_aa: CASSRDVNSYNEQFF

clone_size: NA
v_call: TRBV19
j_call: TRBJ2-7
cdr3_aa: CASSNRRQGSYEQYF

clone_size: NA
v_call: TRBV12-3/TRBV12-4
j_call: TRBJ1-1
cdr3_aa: CASSLETDWGLNTEAFF

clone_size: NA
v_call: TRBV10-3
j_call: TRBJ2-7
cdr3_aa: CAISEQNRGLPYEQYF

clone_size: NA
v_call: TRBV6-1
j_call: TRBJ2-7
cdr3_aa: CASDHDTYEQYF

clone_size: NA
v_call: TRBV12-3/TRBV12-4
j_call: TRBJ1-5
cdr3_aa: CASSPTLNQPQHF

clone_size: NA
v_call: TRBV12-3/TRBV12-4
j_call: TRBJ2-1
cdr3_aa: CASNPVGTLSYNEQFF

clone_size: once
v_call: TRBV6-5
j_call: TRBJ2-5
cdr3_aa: CASSWQESSETQYF

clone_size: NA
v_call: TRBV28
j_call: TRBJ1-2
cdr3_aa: CASSSRIGGYYGYTF

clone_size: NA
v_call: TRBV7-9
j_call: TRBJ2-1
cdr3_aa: CASSSGLGTRYNEQFF

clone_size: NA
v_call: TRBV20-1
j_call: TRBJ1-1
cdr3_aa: CSGVTMGTEAFF

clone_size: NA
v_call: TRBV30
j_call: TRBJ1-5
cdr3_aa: CAWSVRQGNQPQHF

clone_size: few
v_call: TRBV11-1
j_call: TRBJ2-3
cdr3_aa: CASSLGVVALTSFSDTQYF

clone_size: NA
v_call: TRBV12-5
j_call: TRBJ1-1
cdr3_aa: CASGLGRDTEAFF

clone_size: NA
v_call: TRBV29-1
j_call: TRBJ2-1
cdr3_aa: CSVGGAGQYNEQFF

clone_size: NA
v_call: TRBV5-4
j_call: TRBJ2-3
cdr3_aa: CASSSWASGEHTDTQYF

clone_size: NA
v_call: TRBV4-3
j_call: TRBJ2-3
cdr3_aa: CASSQVGGVGGPTDTQYF

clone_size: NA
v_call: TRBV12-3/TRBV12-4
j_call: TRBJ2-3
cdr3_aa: CASSSPWTGTQLAQYF

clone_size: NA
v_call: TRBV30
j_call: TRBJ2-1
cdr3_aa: CALNRGLDEQFF

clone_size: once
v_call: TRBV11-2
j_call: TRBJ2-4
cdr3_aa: CASSPTGGGSNIQYF

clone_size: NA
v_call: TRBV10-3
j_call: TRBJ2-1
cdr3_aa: CAISEPGGGSYNEQFF

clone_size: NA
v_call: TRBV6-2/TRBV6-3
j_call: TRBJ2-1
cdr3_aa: CASSYFSRGQFF

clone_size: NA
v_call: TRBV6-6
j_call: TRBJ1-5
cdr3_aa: CASTDLQINNQPQHF

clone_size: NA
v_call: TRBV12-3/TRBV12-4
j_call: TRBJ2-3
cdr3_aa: CASSLAQSDTQYF

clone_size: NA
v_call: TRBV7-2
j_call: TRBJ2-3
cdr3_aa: CASSLVPSGGEEDTQYF

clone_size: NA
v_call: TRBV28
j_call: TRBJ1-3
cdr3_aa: CASTLLQGSGNTIYF

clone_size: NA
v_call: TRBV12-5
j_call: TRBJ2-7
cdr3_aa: CASGLWTDRGYEQYF

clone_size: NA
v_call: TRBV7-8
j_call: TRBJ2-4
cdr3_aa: CASSLGAGALPGKNIQYF

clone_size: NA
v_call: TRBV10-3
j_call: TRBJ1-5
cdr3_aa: CAISEPTGTGGALQPQHF

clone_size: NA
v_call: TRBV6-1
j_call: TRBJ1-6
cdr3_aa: CASRRRLPGISSYNSPLHF

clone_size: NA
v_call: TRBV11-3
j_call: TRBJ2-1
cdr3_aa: CASSLGLGLAGVLSYNEQFF

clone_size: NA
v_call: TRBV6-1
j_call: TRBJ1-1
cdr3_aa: CASSEARGPNTEAFF

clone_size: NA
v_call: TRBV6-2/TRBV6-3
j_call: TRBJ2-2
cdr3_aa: CASSYRAVANTGELFF

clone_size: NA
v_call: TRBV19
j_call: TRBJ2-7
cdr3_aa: CASSNTREYEQYF

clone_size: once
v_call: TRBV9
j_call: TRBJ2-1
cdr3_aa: CASTISSGTYNEQFF

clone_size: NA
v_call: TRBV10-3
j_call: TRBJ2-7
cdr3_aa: CAISESGTYYEQYF

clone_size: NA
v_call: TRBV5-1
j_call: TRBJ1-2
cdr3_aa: CASSLERESDYGYTF